The table lists the clone carrying this T cell receptor beta chain with a few counts. Its target is unknown. The sample is drawn from a study of human T cells and chemical hapten exposure. Study results and limitations: Donors, who had alopecia, may show an immune response that differs from healthy people's. TCRs exceeding a frequency of 1 in 1000 stayed unchanged under DPC sensitization.

This CDR3 is built from 15 residues. Between the trimmed V and J ends, which lost 5 bases and 0 bases, there was a span of 10 bases. The germline gives CDR1 ENHRY, CDR2 SYGVKD. Using its own MiXCR run on the RACE reads, TCRdb lists one record per CDR3 protein. Here the sample spans over 70,000 distinct CDR3 sequences, 7.5% to 9.5% being singletons. Documented time point: patch test 2, 6 weeks after DPC sensitization. The treatment: therapeutic diphenylcyclopropenone sensitization with weekly scalp DPC. The chain joins TRBV10-3 to TRBJ1-4, with D unclear. The sample was whole blood, taken in connection with sensitization to the hapten diphenylcyclopropenone (DPC). This TCR came from a woman in her forties or fifties with alopecia areata. Some clones in this sample may be carry-over from other donors' samples. DNA of the CDR3: TGTGCCATCAGTAGCAGAGTCGCAACTAATGAAAAACTGTTTTTT. Translation gives CAISSRVATNEKLFF.